Sequencing of this TCR beta chain was carried out in a study of spatial heterogeneity in lung cancer. Study-level background: The approximately 67 donors had untreated early-stage non-small cell lung cancer. The library had UMIs, and each TCR and UMI pair averaged more than ten raw reads.

The sample holds many counts of this clonotype. Time point denoted: blood at routine non-recurrence follow-up after resection. Frozen PBMC, nontumor lung or tumor provided whole RNA, which was sequenced unsorted. The J segment lost 4 bases and the V segment lost 6 bases, leaving 5 bases of the junction unmatched. Germline-derived CDR1 and CDR2 are ENHRY and SYGVKD. The CDR3 spans 13 residues. From the 5' RACE reads, TCRdb called clonotypes with MiXCR, one entry per CDR3 protein. The data hold roughly 46,000 distinct CDR3 sequences, with approximately 12% observed a single time. The sample here was PBMCs, taken at follow-up. The chain is built from TRBV10-3 and TRBJ2-5, with TRBD2 matching 7 bases. The source of this sequence is a male donor with early-stage non-small cell lung cancer. The CDR3: CAIRGIAGETQYF. The CDR3 region has the DNA TGTGCCATCAGGGGCATAGCGGGAGAGACCCAGTACTTC.